The clone carrying this T cell receptor (beta chain) was recorded at least ten times. Cryopreserved PBMCs yielded approximately 2 micrograms of genomic DNA for TCR beta libraries. This sample is part of a study of cytotoxic CD8 clonotypes in ibrutinib-treated CLL. Only in-frame clones appear in the TCRdb table, and some are missing; sequencing was by immunoSEQ multiplex PCR. This sample has about 140,000 clones, with around 77% found just once. The receptor comes from a human donor with chronic lymphocytic leukemia. Sequences were derived from PBMCs, sampled after 12 months of ibrutinib treatment.

Here the CDR3 DNA reads TGTGCCAGCTCACCAGAAAACCGAGCCTACGAGCAGTACTTC. Translated, it gives CASSPENRAYEQYF. This chain links TRBV18 with TRBJ2-7; unclear D gene. Germline lookup yields CDR1 KGHSH and CDR2 LQKENI. Trimming left V 2 bases short and J 2 bases short, with 10 bases between. The CDR3 loop spans 14 amino acids.